What follows describes a single TCR beta chain. The sample belongs to a study of blood T cell repertoires in COVID-19. The wider study: Samples representing acute and convalescent COVID-19 were sourced from the United States, Italy and Spain.

Methods used by the authors: Reference gene primer amplification gave estimated nucleated cell counts. Repertoires were generated with immunoSEQ multiplex PCR, while TCRdb's copy carries only in-frame clones and drops some. The DNA was the basis for D and trimming; V, J and clone size are from that table. The data hold roughly 100,000 clones, with more than 80% observed a single time. Trimming took 3 bases from V and 0 from J, leaving 6 bases between them. The length of the CDR3 is 14 residues. Germline CDR1 is MNHEY and CDR2 is SMNVEV (reference sequence). The TCR originated in a human donor in a cohort sampled during active COVID-19. The V and J genes are TRBV27 and TRBJ1-5; D remains ambiguous. Sequencing input: peripheral blood. Here the CDR3 DNA reads TGTGCCAGCAGTTTCCGGTCTAGCAATCAGCCCCAGCATTTT. As protein: CASSFRSSNQPQHF.